These T cell receptor beta chains were read from a single sample in a study of prognosis after radiotherapy for stage I lung cancer. One entry per CDR3 protein results from TCRdb running MiXCR on the multiplex PCR reads. The sample includes 45,000 to 60,000 distinct CDR3 sequences, about a third seen only once; the top ten take about 9.2%. The material was PBMCs, obtained before or after stereotactic body radiation therapy (not recorded which). These receptors were collected from a donor over 45 with non-small cell lung cancer. CDR3s include the opening cysteine and the closing phenylalanine or tryptophan. D genes are given only for firm matches. For some rows the clone size is stated as once, few or many, or as a class when expanded; others skip it.

TRBJ1-2,TRBV19,.,many,CASSPWVQGSRYGYTF,TGTGCCAGTAGCCCATGGGTTCAGGGGTCGAGATATGGCTACACCTTC
TRBJ1-5,TRBV5-6,TRBD1,many,CASSRGQFSNQPQHF,TGTGCCAGCAGCAGGGGACAGTTTAGCAATCAGCCCCAGCATTTT
TRBJ2-3,TRBV28,TRBD2,many,CASRGTSGRWGTDTQYF,TGTGCCAGCAGGGGGACTAGCGGGAGGTGGGGGACAGATACGCAGTATTTT
TRBJ1-6,TRBV3-1,.,.,CASSQDWGSNSPLHF,TGTGCCAGCAGCCAAGATTGGGGTTCTAATTCACCCCTCCACTTT
TRBJ2-3,TRBV5-1,.,.,CASGGSGDTDAQYF,TGCGCCAGCGGTGGTAGCGGAGACACAGATGCGCAGTATTTT
TRBJ1-6,TRBV28,TRBD1,.,CASSLYDRGSPLHF,TGTGCCAGCAGTTTGTACGACAGGGGATCACCCCTCCACTTT
TRBJ2-1,TRBV19,TRBD2,many,CASSIDGTSGIYNEQFF,TGTGCCAGTAGTATAGATGGGACTAGCGGGATCTACAATGAGCAGTTCTTC
TRBJ1-3,TRBV3-1,.,many,CASSQGNSGNTIYF,TGTGCCAGCAGCCAAGGGAATTCTGGAAACACCATATATTTT
TRBJ2-3,TRBV18,.,many,CASSPLRDTVRGTDTQYF,TGTGCCAGCTCACCACTTCGAGACACCGTGAGGGGCACAGATACGCAGTATTTT
TRBJ1-2,TRBV28,TRBD1,many,CASSSGQASHGYTF,TGTGCCAGCAGTTCCGGACAGGCGTCGCATGGCTACACCTTC
TRBJ2-3,TRBV5-1,.,many,CASSLGGTHGTDTQYF,TGCGCCAGCAGCTTGGGGGGGACCCACGGGACAGATACGCAGTATTTT
TRBJ2-1,TRBV14,TRBD2,.,CASSQATSGIHNEQFF,TGTGCCAGCAGCCAAGCTACTAGCGGGATACACAATGAGCAGTTCTTC
TRBJ1-1,TRBV30,.,many,CAWSGRGHTEAFF,TGTGCCTGGAGTGGCAGGGGACACACTGAAGCTTTCTTT
TRBJ2-5,TRBV6-5,.,few,CASSYSAGPETQYF,TGTGCCAGCAGTTACTCCGCAGGGCCGGAGACCCAGTACTTC
TRBJ1-1,TRBV5-1,.,few,CGSSSPFGAGNTEAFF,TGCGGCAGCAGCTCCCCCTTCGGGGCAGGGAACACTGAAGCTTTCTTT
TRBJ2-1,TRBV6-5,TRBD2,.,CASSCGTSGRAREQFF,TGTGCCAGCAGTTGTGGGACTAGCGGGAGGGCCAGGGAACAGTTCTTC
TRBJ2-7,TRBV5-1,.,many,CASSLNRREQYF,TGCGCCAGCAGCTTGAACCGTCGCGAGCAGTACTTC
TRBJ1-1,TRBV18,.,many,CASSPQGQNTEAFF,TGTGCCAGCTCACCTCAGGGACAGAACACTGAAGCTTTCTTT
TRBJ2-1,TRBV28,.,many,CASSLGPGEQFF,TGTGCCAGCAGTTTGGGACCGGGGGAGCAGTTCTTC
TRBJ2-4,TRBV15,.,few,CATSRDPLRAIDIQYF,TGTGCCACCAGCAGAGATCCCCTGCGGGCTATAGACATTCAGTACTTC
TRBJ1-2,TRBV30,TRBD1,.,CAWSGPGQGYGYTF,TGTGCCTGGAGTGGGCCGGGACAGGGCTATGGCTACACCTTC
TRBJ1-6,TRBV11-2,.,many,CASNGGNNSPLHF,TGTGCCAGCAACGGGGGCAATAATTCACCCCTCCACTTT
TRBJ2-1,TRBV28,TRBD2,many,CASSALLAGAYNEQFF,TGTGCCAGCAGTGCCTTACTAGCGGGGGCCTACAATGAGCAGTTCTTC
TRBJ2-1,TRBV18,.,many,CASSPKSKGGGYEQFF,TGTGCCAGCTCACCAAAGTCGAAAGGGGGGGGATATGAGCAGTTCTTC
TRBJ1-2,TRBV4-1,.,many,CASSHPQGGEYGYTF,TGCGCCAGCAGCCATCCGCAAGGGGGAGAGTATGGCTACACCTTC
TRBJ1-3,TRBV5-4,.,many,CASSLRGSRNTIYF,TGTGCCAGCAGCTTGAGAGGGTCTAGAAACACCATATATTTT
TRBJ2-2,TRBV7-2,TRBD1,many,CASSLVGQINTGELFF,TGTGCCAGCAGCTTAGTGGGACAGATAAACACCGGGGAGCTGTTTTTT
TRBJ2-2,TRBV6-1,.,.,CASSLRVFSGDLFF,TGTGCCAGCAGCCTTCGAGTGTTTTCCGGGGATCTGTTTTTT
TRBJ1-1,TRBV5-1,.,few,CASSLSGQNTEAFF,TGCGCCAGCAGCTTGAGCGGGCAGAACACTGAAGCTTTCTTT
TRBJ2-5,TRBV20-1,TRBD2,many,CSARLRPSGGPGETQYF,TGCAGTGCTAGACTTCGGCCTAGCGGGGGTCCGGGGGAGACCCAGTACTTC
TRBJ2-2,TRBV11-3,.,.,CASSPETPDSYTGELFF,TGTGCCAGCAGCCCAGAAACCCCAGACAGCTACACCGGGGAGCTGTTTTTT
TRBJ2-4,TRBV9,.,few,CASSVDNLNIQYF,TGTGCCAGCAGCGTAGACAACTTAAACATTCAGTACTTC
TRBJ2-1,TRBV6-1,.,many,CASGGPLAYNEQFF,TGTGCGAGCGGCGGCCCACTGGCCTACAATGAGCAGTTCTTC
TRBJ2-7,TRBV7-6,.,many,CASSRDPSSYEQYF,TGTGCCAGCAGCCGGGACCCCTCCTCCTACGAGCAGTACTTC
TRBJ2-1,TRBV11-2,TRBD2,.,CASSLDRAVTSVRGEQFF,TGTGCCAGCAGCTTAGATCGCGCCGTTACTAGCGTGAGGGGAGAGCAGTTCTTC
TRBJ1-4,TRBV9,TRBD1,many,CASTIPGQGMSLTTNEKLFF,TGTGCCAGCACCATTCCGGGACAGGGTATGTCGTTAACAACTAATGAAAAACTGTTTTTT
TRBJ1-1,TRBV6-2/TRBV6-3,.,many,CASSSTVEAFF,TGTGCCAGCAGCTCGACAGTTGAAGCTTTCTTT
TRBJ2-1,TRBV10-2,TRBD2,.,CARSPTSGRLSEQFF,TGCGCCAGAAGCCCAACTAGCGGGAGGCTGAGTGAGCAGTTCTTC
TRBJ2-2,TRBV19,TRBD1,many,CASRWGTGATGELFF,TGTGCCAGTAGATGGGGGACAGGGGCAACCGGGGAGCTGTTTTTT
TRBJ2-5,TRBV24-1,TRBD2,many,CATAAGTSGGETQYF,TGTGCCACCGCAGCCGGGACTAGCGGGGGTGAGACCCAGTACTTC
TRBJ1-1,TRBV11-1,.,many,CASSLAAGGTEAFF,TGTGCCAGCAGCTTAGCGGCGGGGGGCACTGAAGCTTTCTTT
TRBJ2-7,TRBV30,.,.,CAWRWRRSYEQYF,TGTGCCTGGAGATGGCGGAGAAGCTACGAGCAGTACTTC
TRBJ2-7,TRBV6-1,.,.,CASSVNGSDNEQYF,TGTGCCAGCAGTGTGAATGGCTCGGACAACGAGCAGTACTTC
TRBJ2-2,TRBV19,.,.,CASINWGNTGEMFF,TGTGCCAGTATTAATTGGGGGAACACCGGGGAGATGTTTTTT
TRBJ2-2,TRBV7-2,.,.,CTSTLYPAYPGELFF,TGTACCAGCACCCTGTACCCGGCGTACCCCGGGGAGCTGTTTTTT
TRBJ2-3,TRBV6-1,.,many,CASSRAPPDTQYF,TGTGCCAGCAGTCGAGCCCCCCCGGATACGCAGTATTTT
TRBJ2-7,TRBV7-6,.,many,CASSNQQGGEQYF,TGTGCCAGCAGCAACCAACAGGGGGGGGAGCAGTACTTC
TRBJ2-1,TRBV12-3/TRBV12-4,.,many,CASSSSQGARNEQFF,TGTGCCAGCAGTTCGTCCCAGGGCGCGAGGAATGAGCAGTTCTTC
TRBJ2-2,TRBV4-1,TRBD1,.,CSSRITGGPSGELFF,TGTTCCAGCAGAATAACAGGGGGCCCCTCCGGGGAGCTGTTTTTT
TRBJ2-1,TRBV19,.,few,CASSIEMTKYNEQFF,TGTGCCAGTAGTATTGAGATGACTAAATACAATGAGCAGTTCTTC
TRBJ1-4,TRBV11-2,TRBD1,.,CASREGAWDEKLFF,TGTGCCAGCAGGGAGGGGGCCTGGGATGAAAAACTGTTTTTT
TRBJ2-1,TRBV14,.,many,CASSANRRGYNEQFF,TGTGCCAGCAGCGCTAATCGGCGGGGCTACAATGAGCAGTTCTTC
TRBJ1-1,TRBV27,.,many,CASSFGGRDTEAFF,TGTGCCAGCAGTTTCGGGGGCAGGGACACTGAAGCTTTCTTT
TRBJ2-3,TRBV20-1,.,.,CSASGAPPGTRGNTDTQYF,TGCAGTGCTAGTGGTGCACCCCCCGGCACTAGGGGAAACACAGATACGCAGTATTTT
TRBJ1-6,TRBV28,.,many,CASSLVRNSPLHF,TGTGCCAGCAGTTTAGTTCGTAATTCACCCCTCCACTTT
TRBJ2-2,TRBV7-2,.,many,CASSLQGNTGELFF,TGTGCCAGCAGCTTACAGGGTAACACCGGGGAGCTGTTTTTT
TRBJ2-7,TRBV6-2/TRBV6-3,.,many,CASSLTRAEQYF,TGTGCCAGCAGTTTGACTAGAGCCGAGCAGTACTTC
TRBJ2-7,TRBV30,TRBD2,many,CAWSDETSGYEQYF,TGTGCCTGGAGTGATGAGACTAGCGGCTACGAGCAGTACTTC
TRBJ2-5,TRBV6-2/TRBV6-3,.,many,CASRRPGKGETQYF,TGTGCCAGCAGGCGCCCCGGGAAGGGGGAGACCCAGTACTTC
TRBJ2-5,TRBV6-2/TRBV6-3,TRBD1,many,CASSSGDSWETQYF,TGTGCCAGCAGTTCCGGGGACAGCTGGGAGACCCAGTACTTC